This T cell receptor beta chain was documented in a study of cytomegalovirus exposure and HLA in healthy donors. Across the whole study: Later analysis reported that the approximately 120 validation repertoires shared the platform of the approximately 690 first-cohort repertoires. Study findings and constraints: CMV antigen specificity was confirmed in vitro for a few CMV-associated chains. Subsequent analysis found a tendency for first-cohort TCR clusters to co-occur within the roughly 130 validation repertoires.

CDR3 size: 16 residues. Germline values: CDR1 SGHRS, CDR2 YFSETQ. V was pared by 7 bases and J by 1 base, with 19 bases between. The protocol was immunoSEQ multiplex PCR, while the TCRdb copy is restricted to in-frame clones and leaves out a portion. The sample records 150,000 to 250,000 clones, 80% to 90% being singletons. Comments on this clone: Its cognate antigen is unknown.

Sequencing was performed on PBMCs. The gene calls are TRBV5-1 and TRBJ2-3; D is undetermined. This TCR was recovered from a woman in her 30s in good health and CMV-seronegative. The chain's CDR3 is CASATDSRTRTDTQYF. For the CDR3, the DNA is TGCGCCAGCGCCACTGATTCCCGAACCCGCACAGATACGCAGTATTTT.